This TCR beta chain was obtained from a study of CD8 T cells in acute hepatitis C reinfection listed by TCRdb under 2021. Regarding the research as a whole: The TCRbeta repertoire of CD8+ T cells specific for the HCV NS3-1073 epitope was profiled during acute infection and after viral clearance. A few spontaneous resolvers provided paired acute and follow-up samples.

This specimen's time point label, interpreted: naive CD8 control sorted from an acute-time-point sample. Enrolled in the Montreal Hepatitis C Cohort (HEPCO) in Canada, the donors were people who inject drugs, and these donors were followed every 3 months. Acute primary HCV infection was defined as a positive HCV RNA or antibody test after a negative test within the previous 24 weeks. Cells were surface stained with CD3, CD8 and CD45RO antibodies, and an aqua fixable dye was used to exclude dead cells. The cohort also included about 6 subjects who developed chronic infection, defined as HCV RNA positivity at 24 weeks. Negative selection by means of the MACS CD8+ T cell Isolation Kit yielded CD8+ T cells from peripheral blood mononuclear cells recovered from cryopreservation by thawing. A BD FACSAria II cell sorter was used for cell sorting. Study-level results and caveats: About 14 public clonotypes were found regardless of outcome, and V04-02/J02-02 was used by one public clonotype. Chronically infected subjects had no follow-up repertoires because NS3-1073 specific cells were too rare to sort. All groups showed preferential use of the TRBV04 and TRBV06 gene families, a pattern that overrepresentation in the naive pool did not explain. Because bulk sequencing covered only the TCRbeta chain, the alphabeta pairing of public clonotypes could not be determined. It was rare for CDR3 sequences to be shared with other epitopes, and exact matching may have been limited by differing sequencing approaches. NS3-1073 specific repertoires were highly diverse, with no significant diversity differences between acute resolver, follow-up resolver and acute chronic samples.

CDR1 and CDR2 are drawn from the germline V gene: MGHRA, YSYEKL. The CDR3 numbers 14 residues from cysteine through phenylalanine. Solely the CDR3 DNA is kept, with 42 bases framed from the first base. V is trimmed back by 4 bases and J by 7 bases, and the junction contains 5 bases that no gene match accounts for. In the case of this clone: Which antigen it targets is not known. No base quality information exists; no much larger clone differs at one position.

Genomic DNA was extracted from the FACS-sorted cells, and the TCRbeta chains were sequenced by the commercial immunoSEQ service. Processing in the source paper ran as follows. Repertoire data were analyzed with ImmunoSEQ Analyzer software v3.0 and R v3.5.1. Only productive rearrangements were analyzed, because any sequences with stop codons or out-of-frame rearrangements were filtered out. The sequencing provider supplied the metrics for Simpson diversity, Shannon entropy, CDR3 length and nucleotide addition. Based on frequency, clonotypes were placed into dominant, sub-dominant, low or lowest abundance groups, and clonotypes under 0.1% were left out of most analyses. A CDR3 amino acid clonotype was designated public if detected in at least two subjects at a cumulative frequency of at least 0.5%. TCRdb obtained this table from immuneACCESS and retained in-frame rearrangements with V and J assigned. These tables miss some clones; where compared with another copy, unresolved V genes account for less than half of the shortfall, and the remainder is unexplained. The V and J calls and clone size were taken over from that table, and D and trimming were inferred from the DNA. This sample comprises tens of thousands of clones, approximately 87% of them detected only once. 0.5% of the sample is in the top ten clones.

This TCR came from a man aged 25 to 45 with chronic hepatitis C. The chain joins TRBV4-1 to TRBJ1-5; 9 bases in the junction line up with TRBD1. The sequenced sample consisted of naive CD8+ T cells from PBMCs. Per the publication, the cell subset or site label means: sorted total naive CD45RO-negative CD8+ T cells. The base sequence is TGCGCCAGCAGCCTAAACAGGGGGCCCCAGCCCCAGCATTTT. It encodes CASSLNRGPQPQHF.